This T cell receptor (beta chain) was profiled in a study of vaccination effects on CD4 cells after COVID-19. Once cultured for approximately ten days, the cells underwent separation to obtain CD4+ T cells. Vaccinees lacked prior SARS-CoV-2 infection and tested negative for nucleocapsid antibodies. A remark on this clone: Its antigen remains unknown.

Clones were read by immunoSEQ multiplex PCR, and TCRdb kept only the in-frame ones, dropping some. This sample has fewer than 35,000 clones, with 70% found just once. This CDR3 has 15 residues. V was trimmed by 4 bases and J by 2 bases, leaving 14 bases between them. Germline V gives CDR1 SGHDN, CDR2 FVKESK. Overall study results and limits: After vaccination, at late timepoints, clones induced by infection and by vaccine contracted markedly. Few convalescent patients and no early post-infection timepoints were included in the study. Researchers report that only 1 of 255 vaccine-induced clones in healthy vaccinees cross-reacted with common cold coronaviruses.

Sequenced material: CD4+ T cells from PBMCs cultured without peptide, taken before COVID-19 vaccination. The clonotype originates from a human donor who received a COVID-19 vaccine. The V gene is TRBV14, the J gene TRBJ2-5, with D perhaps assigned TRBD1 or TRBD2 (5 bases each). The CDR3: CASSLPGPLQETQYF. CDR3 DNA sequence: TGTGCCAGCAGCCTACCGGGACCTCTACAAGAGACCCAGTACTTC.